This T cell receptor (beta chain) was identified in a study of T cell repertoires in aging, cancer and after chemotherapy. Across the whole study: Donors were grouped into six age bands spanning 30 or younger through 70 or older. General study results and limits: Across the chemotherapy interval, each cancer cohort showed higher median generation probability, suggesting thymic rebound. Age-matched healthy donors had significantly more diverse, less clonal blood TCR repertoires than untreated cancer patients. In healthy donors, age-related TCR diversity loss mainly reflected lost richness.

The CDR3 has 14 amino acids. Losses at the gene ends were 5 bases for V and 2 bases for J; bases not matched to a gene: 5. Germline CDR1 reads SGHAT; CDR2 reads FQDESV (reference sequence). Amplification of TCR beta used genomic DNA extracted from peripheral blood. Relative to its sample, this clonotype is medium-sized (0.01 to 0.1%). Its antigen is currently unknown. TRB rearrangements spanning V, D and J were amplified using mixed TRB-A/B primers. From the multiplex PCR reads, TCRdb called clonotypes with MiXCR, one entry per CDR3 protein. The table shows several thousand distinct CDR3 sequences, with approximately 25% occurring only once.

This chain links TRBV11-1 with TRBJ2-5, with 7 bases matching TRBD1. The sequence derives from a human donor with a blood cancer. The specimen was blood. As DNA, the CDR3 is TGTGCCAGCAGCCGAGGGGACAGTCAAGAGACCCAGTACTTC. Protein product: CASSRGDSQETQYF.